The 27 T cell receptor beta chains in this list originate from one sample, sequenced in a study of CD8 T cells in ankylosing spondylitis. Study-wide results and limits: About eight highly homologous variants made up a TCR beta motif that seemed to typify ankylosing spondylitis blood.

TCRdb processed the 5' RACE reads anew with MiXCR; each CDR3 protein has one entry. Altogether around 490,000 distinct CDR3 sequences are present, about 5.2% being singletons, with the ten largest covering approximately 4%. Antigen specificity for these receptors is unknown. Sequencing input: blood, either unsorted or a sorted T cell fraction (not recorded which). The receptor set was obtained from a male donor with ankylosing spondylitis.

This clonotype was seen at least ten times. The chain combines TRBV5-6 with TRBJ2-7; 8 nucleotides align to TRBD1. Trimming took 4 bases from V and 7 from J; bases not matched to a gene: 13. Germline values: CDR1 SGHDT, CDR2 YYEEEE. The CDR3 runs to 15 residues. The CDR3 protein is CASSVRDRSPREQYF. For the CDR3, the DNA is TGTGCCAGCAGCGTAAGGGACAGGTCCCCGAGGGAGCAGTACTTC. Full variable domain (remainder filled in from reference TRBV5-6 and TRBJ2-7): DAGVTQSPTHLIKTRGQQVTLRCSPKSGHDTVSWYQQALGQGPQFIFQYYEEEERQRGNFPDRFSGHQFPNYSSELNVNALLLGDSALYLCASSVRDRSPREQYFGPGTRLTVT.

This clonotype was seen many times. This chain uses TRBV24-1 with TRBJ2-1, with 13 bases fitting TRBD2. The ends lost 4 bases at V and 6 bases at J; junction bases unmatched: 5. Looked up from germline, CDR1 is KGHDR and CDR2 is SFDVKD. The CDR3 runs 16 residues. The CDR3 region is CATSDWTSGGTNEQFF. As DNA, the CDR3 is TGTGCCACCAGTGACTGGACTAGCGGGGGCACCAATGAGCAGTTCTTC.

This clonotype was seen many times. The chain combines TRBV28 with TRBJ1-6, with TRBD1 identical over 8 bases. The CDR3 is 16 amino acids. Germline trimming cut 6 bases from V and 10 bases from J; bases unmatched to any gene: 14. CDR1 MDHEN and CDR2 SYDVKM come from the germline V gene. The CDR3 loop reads CASSPPGQASRSPLHF. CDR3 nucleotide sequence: TGTGCCAGCAGCCCCCCGGGACAGGCGTCGAGGTCACCCCTCCACTTT.

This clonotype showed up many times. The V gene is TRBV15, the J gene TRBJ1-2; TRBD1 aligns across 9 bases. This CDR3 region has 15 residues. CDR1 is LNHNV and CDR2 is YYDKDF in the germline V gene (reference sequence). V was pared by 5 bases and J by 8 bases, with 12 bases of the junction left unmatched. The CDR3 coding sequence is TGTGCCACCAGCGGCAGACAGGGGGGCGGAGGGGGCTACACCTTC. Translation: CATSGRQGGGGGYTF.

CDR3 sequence (DNA): TGTGCCAGCAGCGACCCGAAGGACAGGATCTCCTACGAGCAGTACTTC. This encodes CASSDPKDRISYEQYF. The rearrangement links TRBV9 to TRBJ2-7; 7 bases are a match to TRBD1. CDR3 length equals 16 residues. Germline CDR1 and CDR2: SGDLS and YYNGEE. J was trimmed by 0 bases and V by 3 bases; bases with no gene match: 9. The full variable domain, completed using reference TRBV9 and TRBJ2-7, is DSGVTQTPKHLITATGQRVTLRCSPRSGDLSVYWYQQSLDQGLQFLIQYYNGEERAKGNILERFSAQQFPDLHSELNLSSLELGDSALYFCASSDPKDRISYEQYFGPGTRLTVT.

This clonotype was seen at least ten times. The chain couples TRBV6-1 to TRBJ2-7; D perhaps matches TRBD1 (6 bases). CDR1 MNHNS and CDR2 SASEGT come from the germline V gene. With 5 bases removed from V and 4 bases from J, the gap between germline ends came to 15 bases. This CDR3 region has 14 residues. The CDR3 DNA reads TGTGCCAGCAGTCGGACGGCCCAGGGGTACGAGCAGTACTTC. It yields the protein CASSRTAQGYEQYF.

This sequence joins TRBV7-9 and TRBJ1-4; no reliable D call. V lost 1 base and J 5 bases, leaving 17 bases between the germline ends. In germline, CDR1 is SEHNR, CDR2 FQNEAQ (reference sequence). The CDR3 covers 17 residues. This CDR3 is CASSLGRTGLRNEKLFF. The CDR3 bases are TGTGCCAGCAGCTTAGGGCGTACGGGTCTTCGAAATGAAAAACTGTTTTTT.

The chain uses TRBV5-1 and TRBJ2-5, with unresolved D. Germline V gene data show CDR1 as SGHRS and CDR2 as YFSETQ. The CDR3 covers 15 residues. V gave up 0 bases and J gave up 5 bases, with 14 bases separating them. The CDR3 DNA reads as TGCGCCAGCAGCTTGGCCGGGTCTCTGGGGGAGACCCAGTACTTC. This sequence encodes CASSLAGSLGETQYF.

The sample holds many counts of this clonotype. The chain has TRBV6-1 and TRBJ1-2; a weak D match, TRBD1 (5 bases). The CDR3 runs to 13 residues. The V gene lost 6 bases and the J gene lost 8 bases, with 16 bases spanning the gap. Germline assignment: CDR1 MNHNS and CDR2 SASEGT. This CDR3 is CASRPDGTPGYTF. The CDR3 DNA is TGTGCCAGCAGACCGGACGGGACGCCCGGCTACACCTTC.

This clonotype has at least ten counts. The CDR3 nucleotides read TGCGCCAGCAGCCAACTCTGGGATTCCGATCAGCCCCAGCATTTT. Amino acid sequence: CASSQLWDSDQPQHF. The chain carries TRBV4-3 and TRBJ1-5; D unclear. Trimming pared 2 bases from V and 5 bases from J, leaving 13 bases between. Germline V gives CDR1 LGHNA, CDR2 YSLEER. CDR3 length: 15 amino acids.

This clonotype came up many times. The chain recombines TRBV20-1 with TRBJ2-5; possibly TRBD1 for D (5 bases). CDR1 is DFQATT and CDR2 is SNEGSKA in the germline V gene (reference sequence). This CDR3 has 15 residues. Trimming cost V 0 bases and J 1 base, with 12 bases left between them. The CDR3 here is CSARDRQQIQETQYF. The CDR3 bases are TGCAGTGCTAGAGATCGACAGCAGATCCAAGAGACCCAGTACTTC.

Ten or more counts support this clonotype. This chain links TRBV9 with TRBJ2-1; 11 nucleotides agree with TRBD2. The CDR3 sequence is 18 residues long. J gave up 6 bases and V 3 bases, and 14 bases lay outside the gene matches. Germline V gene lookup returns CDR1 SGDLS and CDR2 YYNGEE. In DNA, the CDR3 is TGTGCCAGCAGCGAGCCTCCGGGGCGGGGACTAGCGGCCAATGAGCAGTTCTTC. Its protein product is CASSEPPGRGLAANEQFF.

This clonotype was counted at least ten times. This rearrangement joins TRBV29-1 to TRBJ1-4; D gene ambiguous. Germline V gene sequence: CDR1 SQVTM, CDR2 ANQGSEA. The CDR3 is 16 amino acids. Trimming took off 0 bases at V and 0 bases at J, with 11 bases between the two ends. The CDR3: CSVEEGLPATNEKLFF. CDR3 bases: TGCAGCGTTGAAGAGGGCCTTCCTGCAACTAATGAAAAACTGTTTTTT.

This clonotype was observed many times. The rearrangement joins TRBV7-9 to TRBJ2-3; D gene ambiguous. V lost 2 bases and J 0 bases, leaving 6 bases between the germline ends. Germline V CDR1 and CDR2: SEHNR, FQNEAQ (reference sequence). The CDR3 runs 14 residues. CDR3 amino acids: CASSLRLSTDTQYF. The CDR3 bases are TGTGCCAGCAGCTTAAGGCTCAGCACAGATACGCAGTATTTT. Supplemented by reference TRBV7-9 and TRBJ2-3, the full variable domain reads DTGVSQNPRHKITKRGQNVTFRCDPISEHNRLYWYRQTLGQGPEFLTYFQNEAQLEKSRLLSDRFSAERPKGSFSTLEIQRTEQGDSAMYLCASSLRLSTDTQYFGPGTRLTVL.

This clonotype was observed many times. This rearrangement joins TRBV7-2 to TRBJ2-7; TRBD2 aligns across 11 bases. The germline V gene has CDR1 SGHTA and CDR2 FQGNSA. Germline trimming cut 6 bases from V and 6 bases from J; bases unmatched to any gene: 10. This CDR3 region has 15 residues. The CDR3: CASRPSGGPGAEQYF. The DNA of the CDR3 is TGTGCCAGCAGACCTAGCGGGGGGCCAGGAGCCGAGCAGTACTTC.

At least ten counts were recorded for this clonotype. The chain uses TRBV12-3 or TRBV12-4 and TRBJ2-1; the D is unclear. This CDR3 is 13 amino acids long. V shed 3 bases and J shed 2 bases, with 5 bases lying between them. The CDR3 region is CASSFHTYNEQFF. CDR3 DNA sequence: TGTGCCAGCAGTTTCCACACCTACAATGAGCAGTTCTTC.

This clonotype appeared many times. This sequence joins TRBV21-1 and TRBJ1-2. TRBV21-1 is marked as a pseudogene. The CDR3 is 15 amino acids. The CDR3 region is CASSNRFSPNYGYTF. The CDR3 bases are TGTGCCAGCAGCAACCGATTTTCGCCTAACTATGGCTACACCTTC.

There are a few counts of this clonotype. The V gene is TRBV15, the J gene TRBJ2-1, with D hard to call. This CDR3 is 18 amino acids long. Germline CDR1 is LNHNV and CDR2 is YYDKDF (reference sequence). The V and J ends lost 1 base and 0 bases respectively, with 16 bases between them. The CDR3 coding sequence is TGTGCCACCAGCAGAGTAAAGGGCTCCTTTTCCTCCTACAATGAGCAGTTCTTC. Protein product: CATSRVKGSFSSYNEQFF.

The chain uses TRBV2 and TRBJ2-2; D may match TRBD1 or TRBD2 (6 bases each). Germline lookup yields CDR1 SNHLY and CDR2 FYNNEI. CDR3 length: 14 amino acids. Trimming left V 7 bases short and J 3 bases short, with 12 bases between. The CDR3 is CASIRGGYTGELFF. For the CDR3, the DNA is TGTGCCAGCATAAGAGGGGGGTACACCGGGGAGCTGTTTTTT.

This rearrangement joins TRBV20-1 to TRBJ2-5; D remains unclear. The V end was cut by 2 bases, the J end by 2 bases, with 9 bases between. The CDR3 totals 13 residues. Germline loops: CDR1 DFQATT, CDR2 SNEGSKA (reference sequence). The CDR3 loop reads CSARTQKQETQYF. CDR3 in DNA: TGCAGTGCTAGAACGCAGAAACAAGAGACCCAGTACTTC.

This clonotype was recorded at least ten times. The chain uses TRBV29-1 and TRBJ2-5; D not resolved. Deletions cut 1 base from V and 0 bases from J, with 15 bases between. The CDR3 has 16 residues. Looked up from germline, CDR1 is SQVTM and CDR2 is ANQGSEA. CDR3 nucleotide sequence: TGCAGCGTTGAAGCTATGTACGTAAAGTACCAAGAGACCCAGTACTTC. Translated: CSVEAMYVKYQETQYF.

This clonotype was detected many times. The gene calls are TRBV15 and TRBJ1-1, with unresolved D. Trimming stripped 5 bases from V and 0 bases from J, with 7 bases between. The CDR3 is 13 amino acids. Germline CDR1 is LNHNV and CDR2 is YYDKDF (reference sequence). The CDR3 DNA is TGTGCCACCAGCCTCGGGGTGAACACTGAAGCTTTCTTT. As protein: CATSLGVNTEAFF.

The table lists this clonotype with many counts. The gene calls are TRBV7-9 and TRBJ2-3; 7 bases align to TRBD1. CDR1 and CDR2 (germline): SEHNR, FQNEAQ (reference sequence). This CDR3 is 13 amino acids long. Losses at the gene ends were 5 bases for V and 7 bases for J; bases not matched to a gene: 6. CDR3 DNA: TGTGCCAGCAGCCCCAGGGACAGAAATACGCAGTATTTT. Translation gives CASSPRDRNTQYF.

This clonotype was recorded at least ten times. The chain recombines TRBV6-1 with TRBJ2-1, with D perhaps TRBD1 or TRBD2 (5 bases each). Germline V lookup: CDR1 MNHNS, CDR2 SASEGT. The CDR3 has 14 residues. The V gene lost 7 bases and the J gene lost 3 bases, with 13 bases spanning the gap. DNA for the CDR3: TGTGCCAGCACAACTGGGGACGGCTACAATGAGCAGTTCTTC. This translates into CASTTGDGYNEQFF.

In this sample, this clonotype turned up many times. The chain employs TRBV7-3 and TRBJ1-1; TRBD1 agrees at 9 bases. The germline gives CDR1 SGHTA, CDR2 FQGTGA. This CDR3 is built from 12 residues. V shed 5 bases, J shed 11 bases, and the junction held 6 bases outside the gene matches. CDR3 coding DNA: TGTGCCAGCAGCGGCAGGGACAGGGCGGCTTTCTTT. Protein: CASSGRDRAAFF.

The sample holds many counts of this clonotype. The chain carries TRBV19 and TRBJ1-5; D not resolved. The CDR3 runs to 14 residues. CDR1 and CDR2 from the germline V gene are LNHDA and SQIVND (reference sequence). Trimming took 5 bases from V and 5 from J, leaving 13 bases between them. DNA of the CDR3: TGTGCCAGTAGTGGGATACTAAGAGATCAGCCCCAGCATTTT. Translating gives CASSGILRDQPQHF.

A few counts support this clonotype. CDR3 DNA sequence: TGTGCCAGCAGAACACCGGGACAGGGTTACAATGAGCAGTTCTTC. It is translated as CASRTPGQGYNEQFF. This rearrangement joins TRBV7-2 to TRBJ2-1, with 9 positions matching TRBD1. The CDR3 totals 15 residues. Germline CDR1 SGHTA, CDR2 FQGNSA. V lost 6 bases, J lost 4 bases, and 7 bases stayed unmatched.